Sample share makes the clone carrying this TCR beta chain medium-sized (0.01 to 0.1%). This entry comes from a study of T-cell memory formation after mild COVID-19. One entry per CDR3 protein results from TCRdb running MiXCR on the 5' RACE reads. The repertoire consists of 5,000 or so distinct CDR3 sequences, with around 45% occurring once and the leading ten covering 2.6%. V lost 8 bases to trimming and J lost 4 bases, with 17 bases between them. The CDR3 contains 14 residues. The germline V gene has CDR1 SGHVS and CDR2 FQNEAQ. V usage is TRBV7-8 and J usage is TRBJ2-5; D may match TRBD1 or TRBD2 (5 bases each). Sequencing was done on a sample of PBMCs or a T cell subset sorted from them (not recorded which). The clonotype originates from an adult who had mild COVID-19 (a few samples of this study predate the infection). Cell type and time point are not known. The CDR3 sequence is CASFSPSGAETQYF. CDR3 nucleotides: TGTGCCAGCTTCTCCCCGTCCGGGGCAGAGACCCAGTACTTC.